This TCR beta chain appears in the sequencing data of a study of shared clonotypes between healthy human individuals. It was CD45RO-negative cells, positively selected for CCR7, that made up naive CD8 cells, with terminally differentiated effector memory CD45RA+ cells excluded. TCRdb's copy holds only in-frame clones and misses some; the assay was immunoSEQ multiplex PCR. Among hundreds of thousands of clones listed, 95% to 96% were seen once. The CDR3 spans 15 residues. From germline, CDR1 is WSHSY and CDR2 SAAADI. The V and J ends lost 7 bases and 3 bases respectively, with 19 bases between them. This TCR derives from a young woman in good health. The chain links TRBV10-2 to TRBJ2-7, with D uncertain. Sequenced: naive CD8+ T cells sorted from blood. The CDR3 sequence: CASTPSGVSFYEQYF. The CDR3 region has the DNA TGCGCCAGCACACCATCAGGAGTCTCGTTCTACGAGCAGTACTTC.